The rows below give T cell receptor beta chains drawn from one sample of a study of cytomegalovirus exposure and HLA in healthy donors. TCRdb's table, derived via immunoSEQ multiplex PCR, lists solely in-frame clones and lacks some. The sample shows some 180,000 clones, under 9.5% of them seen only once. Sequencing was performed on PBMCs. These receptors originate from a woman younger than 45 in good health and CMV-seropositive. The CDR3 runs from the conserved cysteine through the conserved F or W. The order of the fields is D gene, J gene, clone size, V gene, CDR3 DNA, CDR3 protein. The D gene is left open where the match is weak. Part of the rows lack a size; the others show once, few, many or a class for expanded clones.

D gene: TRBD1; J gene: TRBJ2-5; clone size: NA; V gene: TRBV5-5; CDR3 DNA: TGTGCCAGCAGCCCCTCCAGGGGGCTAGGGGAGACCCAGTACTTC; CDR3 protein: CASSPSRGLGETQYF
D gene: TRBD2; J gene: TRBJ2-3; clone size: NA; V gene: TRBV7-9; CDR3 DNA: TGTGCCAGCAGCTTAGGGCCAGCGGGAGGGCCAGATACGCAGTATTTT; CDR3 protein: CASSLGPAGGPDTQYF
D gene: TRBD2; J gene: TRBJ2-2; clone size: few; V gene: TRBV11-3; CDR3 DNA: TGTGCCAGCAGCACCACTAGCGGTTACACCGGGGAGCTGTTTTTT; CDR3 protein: CASSTTSGYTGELFF
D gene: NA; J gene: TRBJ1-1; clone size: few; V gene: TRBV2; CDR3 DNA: TGTGCCAGCAGTGAAGCGTACGGCACAGTGAACACTGAAGCTTTCTTT; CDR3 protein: CASSEAYGTVNTEAFF
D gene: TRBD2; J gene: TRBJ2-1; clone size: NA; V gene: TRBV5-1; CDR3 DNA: TGCGCCAGCAGCTTGGGACTAGCGGGATATGAGCAGTTCTTC; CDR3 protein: CASSLGLAGYEQFF
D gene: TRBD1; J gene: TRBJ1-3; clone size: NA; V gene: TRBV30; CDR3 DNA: TGTGCCTGGAGTGTGCGGACAGGCTCCAATATTTACTCTGGAAACACCATATATTTT; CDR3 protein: CAWSVRTGSNIYSGNTIYF
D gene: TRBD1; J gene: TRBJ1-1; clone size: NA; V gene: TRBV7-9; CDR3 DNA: TGTGCCAGCAGCTTACCGGACAGGGGATCTTTCTTT; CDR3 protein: CASSLPDRGSFF
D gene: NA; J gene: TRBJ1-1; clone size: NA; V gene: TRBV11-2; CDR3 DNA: TGTGCCAGCAGCTGGGGAGTGGGCGACACTGAAGCTTTCTTT; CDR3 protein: CASSWGVGDTEAFF
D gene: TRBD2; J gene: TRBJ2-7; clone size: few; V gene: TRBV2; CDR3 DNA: TGTGCCAGTACCGGCGGACTAGCGGGAGGACCCTACGAGCAGTACTTC; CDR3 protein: CASTGGLAGGPYEQYF
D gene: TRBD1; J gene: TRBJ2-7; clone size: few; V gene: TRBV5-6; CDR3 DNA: TGTGCCAGCAGCTCCGAGACCTACAGGGGGTGGACCTACGAGCAGTACTTC; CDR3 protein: CASSSETYRGWTYEQYF
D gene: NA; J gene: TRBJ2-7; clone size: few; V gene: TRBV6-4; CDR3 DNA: TGTGCCAGCAGTGACTCGAAGGGCGGGGAGAGCTCCTACGAGCAGTACTTC; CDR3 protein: CASSDSKGGESSYEQYF
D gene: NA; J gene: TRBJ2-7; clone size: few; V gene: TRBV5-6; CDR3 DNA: TGTGCCAGCAGCTTGGGGGGGGGCCACTACGAGCAGTACTTC; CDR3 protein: CASSLGGGHYEQYF
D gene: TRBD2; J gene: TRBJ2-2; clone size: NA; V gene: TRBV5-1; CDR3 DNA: TGCGCCAGCAGCTTCCCAGTGGCGGGAGGGATCGGGGAGCTGTTTTTT; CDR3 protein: CASSFPVAGGIGELFF
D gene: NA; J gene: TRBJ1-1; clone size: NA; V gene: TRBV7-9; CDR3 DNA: TGTGCCAGAAGCTTACAGGTGAACACTGAAGCTTTCTTT; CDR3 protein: CARSLQVNTEAFF
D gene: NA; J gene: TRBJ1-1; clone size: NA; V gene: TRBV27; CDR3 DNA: TGTGCCAGCAGTTTCCGTGGCTTCACTGAAGCTTTCTTT; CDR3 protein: CASSFRGFTEAFF
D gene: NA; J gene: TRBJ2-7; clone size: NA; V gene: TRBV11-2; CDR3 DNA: TGTGCCAGCAGCTCCCACGGGACATTGGGGATAGAGCAGTACTTC; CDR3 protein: CASSSHGTLGIEQYF
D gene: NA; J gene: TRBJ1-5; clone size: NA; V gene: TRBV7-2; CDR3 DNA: TGTGCCAGCAGCTTAGATAGCAGGGGCAGCAATCAGCCCCAGCATTTT; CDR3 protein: CASSLDSRGSNQPQHF
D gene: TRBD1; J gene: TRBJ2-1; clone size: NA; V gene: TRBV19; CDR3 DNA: TGTGCCAGTAGTCTTCCCGGGACAGGGGGCGTTTACAATGAGCAGTTCTTC; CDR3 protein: CASSLPGTGGVYNEQFF
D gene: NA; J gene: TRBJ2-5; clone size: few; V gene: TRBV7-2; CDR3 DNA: TGTGCCAGCAGCCCTACAGGGACCCGGACCCAGTACTTC; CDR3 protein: CASSPTGTRTQYF
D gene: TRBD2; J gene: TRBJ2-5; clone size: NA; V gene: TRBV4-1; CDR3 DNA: TGCGCCAGCGGTCTCAGCGGGAGAGTCGAGACCCAGTACTTC; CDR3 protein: CASGLSGRVETQYF
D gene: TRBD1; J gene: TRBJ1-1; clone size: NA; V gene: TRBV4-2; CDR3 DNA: TGTGCCAGCAGCCAAGTGGGGGACAGAGGAACTGAAGCTTTCTTT; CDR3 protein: CASSQVGDRGTEAFF
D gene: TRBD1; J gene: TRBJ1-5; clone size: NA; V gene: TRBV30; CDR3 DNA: TGTGCCTGGCGACAGGGTGCTGGTCAGCCCCAGCATTTT; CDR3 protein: CAWRQGAGQPQHF
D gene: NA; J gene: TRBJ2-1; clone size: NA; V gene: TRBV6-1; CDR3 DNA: TGTGCCAGCAGTGAAGCATCTGGCGGGTGGAATGAGCAGTTCTTC; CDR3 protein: CASSEASGGWNEQFF
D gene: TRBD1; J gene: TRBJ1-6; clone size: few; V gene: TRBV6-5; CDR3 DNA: TGTGCCAGCAGTCCGGGACAGGGGCTAAATTCACCCCTCCACTTT; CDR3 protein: CASSPGQGLNSPLHF
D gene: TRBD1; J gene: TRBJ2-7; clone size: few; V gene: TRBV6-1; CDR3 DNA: TGTGCCAGCTCGGGACAGGGGTCCTACGAGCAGTACTTC; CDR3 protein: CASSGQGSYEQYF
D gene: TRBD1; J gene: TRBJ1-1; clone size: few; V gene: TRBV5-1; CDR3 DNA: TGCGCCAGCAGCTTGGGACAGGGGAAATTGGACACTGAAGCTTTCTTT; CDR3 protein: CASSLGQGKLDTEAFF
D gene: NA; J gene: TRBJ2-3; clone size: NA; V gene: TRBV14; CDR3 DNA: TGTGCCAGCAGTCCAACCCTGGGGCGCACAGATACGCAGTATTTT; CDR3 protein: CASSPTLGRTDTQYF
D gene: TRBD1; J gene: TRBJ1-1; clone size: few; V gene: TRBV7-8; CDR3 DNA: TGTGCCAGCAGCCTGGGACAGGGGGCGATTAACACTGAAGCTTTCTTT; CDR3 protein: CASSLGQGAINTEAFF
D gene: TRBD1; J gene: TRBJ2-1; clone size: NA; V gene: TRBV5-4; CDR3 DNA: TGTGCCAGCAGCCTGGGACAGCGCAATGAGCAGTTCTTC; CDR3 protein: CASSLGQRNEQFF
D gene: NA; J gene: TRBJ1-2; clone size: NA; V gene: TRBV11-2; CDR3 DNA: TGTGCCAGCAGCCGTGGACAGAACTATGGCTACACCTTC; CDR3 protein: CASSRGQNYGYTF
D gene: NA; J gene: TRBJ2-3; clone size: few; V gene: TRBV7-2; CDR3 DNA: TGTGCCAGCAGCTTTAGTACAGATACGCAGTATTTT; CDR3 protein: CASSFSTDTQYF
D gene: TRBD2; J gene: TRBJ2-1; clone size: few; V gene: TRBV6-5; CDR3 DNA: TGTGCCAGCAGTTACGGCGGGAGGGCCTGGAATGAGCAGTTCTTC; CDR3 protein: CASSYGGRAWNEQFF
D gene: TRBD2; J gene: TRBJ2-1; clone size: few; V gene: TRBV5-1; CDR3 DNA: TGCGCCAGCACAGCCCCTGAAAAACGACTAGCGCCCTACAATGAGCAGTTCTTC; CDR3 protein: CASTAPEKRLAPYNEQFF
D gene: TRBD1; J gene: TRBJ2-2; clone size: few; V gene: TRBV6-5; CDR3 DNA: TGTGCCAGCAGTTACGGGCAGGGGGCGGTCGGGGAGCTGTTTTTT; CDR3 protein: CASSYGQGAVGELFF
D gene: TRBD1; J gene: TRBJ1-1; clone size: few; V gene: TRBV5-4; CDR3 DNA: TGTGCCAGCAGCTTGGGTCTACAGGGGGCAAACACTGAAGCTTTCTTT; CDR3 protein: CASSLGLQGANTEAFF
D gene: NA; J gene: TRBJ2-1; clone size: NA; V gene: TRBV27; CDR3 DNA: TGTGCCAGCAGAAAGCCCTACAATGAGCAGTTCTTC; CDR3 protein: CASRKPYNEQFF
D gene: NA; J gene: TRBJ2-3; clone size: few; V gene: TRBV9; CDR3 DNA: TGTGCCAGCAGCTCCCACATGAAAGTCGATACGCAGTATTTT; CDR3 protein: CASSSHMKVDTQYF
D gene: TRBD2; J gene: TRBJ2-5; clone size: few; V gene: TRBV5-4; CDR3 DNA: TGTGCCAGCAGCTTGGCTCGGACTAGCGGGAAAGAGACCCAGTACTTC; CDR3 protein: CASSLARTSGKETQYF
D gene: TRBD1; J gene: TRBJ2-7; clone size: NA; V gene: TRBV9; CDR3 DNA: TGTGCCCGACAGGGGGGGATACCTTCGGGCTACGAGCAGTACTTC; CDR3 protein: CARQGGIPSGYEQYF
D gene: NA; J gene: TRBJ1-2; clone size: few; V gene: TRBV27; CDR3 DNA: TGTGCCAGCATGGGGGCAGGGTTTGGCTACACCTTC; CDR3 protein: CASMGAGFGYTF
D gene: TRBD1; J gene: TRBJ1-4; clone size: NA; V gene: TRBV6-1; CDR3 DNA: TGTGCCAGCAGTTTTCGGACAGGGGGCGAAAAACTGTTTTTT; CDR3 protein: CASSFRTGGEKLFF
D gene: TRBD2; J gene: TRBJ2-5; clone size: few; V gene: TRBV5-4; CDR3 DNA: TGTGCCAGCAGCGGCTTAGCGGGGGATGGAGAGACCCAGTACTTC; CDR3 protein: CASSGLAGDGETQYF
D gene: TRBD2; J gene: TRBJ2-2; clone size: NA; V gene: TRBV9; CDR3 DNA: TGTGCCAGCAGCCCGCCGGGACTAGCGGGAGCGGGGGCCGGGGAGCTGTTTTTT; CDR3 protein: CASSPPGLAGAGAGELFF
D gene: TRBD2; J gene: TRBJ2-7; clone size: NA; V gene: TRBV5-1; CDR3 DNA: TGCGCCAGCAGCTTGGTGGTAGCGGGAAACGAGCAGTACTTC; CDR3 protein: CASSLVVAGNEQYF
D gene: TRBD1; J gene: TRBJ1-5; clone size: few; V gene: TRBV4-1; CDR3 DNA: TGCGCCAGCAGCCAAGAGGGACAGTTCAATCAGCCCCAGCATTTT; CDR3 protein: CASSQEGQFNQPQHF
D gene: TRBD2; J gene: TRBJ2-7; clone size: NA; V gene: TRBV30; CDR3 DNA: TGTGCCTGGAGTGTATGGGGAGGGACTTCCTACGAGCAGTACTTC; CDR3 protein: CAWSVWGGTSYEQYF
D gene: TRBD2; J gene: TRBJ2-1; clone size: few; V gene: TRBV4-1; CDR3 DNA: TGCGCCAGCAGCCAAGATCCCCCACCGGGACTAGGAGGCAATGAGCAGTTCTTC; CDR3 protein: CASSQDPPPGLGGNEQFF
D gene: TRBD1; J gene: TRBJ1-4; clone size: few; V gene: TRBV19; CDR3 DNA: TGTGCCAGTAGTGAAAGGACAGGGGCACGTGAAAAACTGTTTTTT; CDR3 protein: CASSERTGAREKLFF
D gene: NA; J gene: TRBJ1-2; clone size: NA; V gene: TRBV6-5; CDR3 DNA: TGTGCCAGCAGTTACTCTGGACTTCAGGATGGGTATGGCTACACCTTC; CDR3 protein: CASSYSGLQDGYGYTF
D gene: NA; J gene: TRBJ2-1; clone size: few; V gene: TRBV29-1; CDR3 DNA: TGCAGCGTCGCGTCATACAATGAGCAGTTCTTC; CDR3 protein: CSVASYNEQFF
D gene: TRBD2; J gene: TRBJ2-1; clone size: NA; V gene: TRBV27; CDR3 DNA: TGTGCCAGCAGTTTACTTCCGGGACTAGCGTTGAATGAGCAGTTCTTC; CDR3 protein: CASSLLPGLALNEQFF
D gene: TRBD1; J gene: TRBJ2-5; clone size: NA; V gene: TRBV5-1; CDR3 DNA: TGCGCCAGCAGCTTGGGAGGGACAGCCCATCAGGGAGAGACCCAGTACTTC; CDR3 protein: CASSLGGTAHQGETQYF
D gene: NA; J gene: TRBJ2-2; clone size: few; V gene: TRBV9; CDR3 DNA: TGTGCCAGCAGCCCGCTAATGAACACCGGGGAGCTGTTTTTT; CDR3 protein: CASSPLMNTGELFF
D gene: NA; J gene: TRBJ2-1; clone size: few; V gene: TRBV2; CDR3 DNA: TGTGCCAGCAGTGAAGATCCTGGGGGGTCCTACAATGAGCAGTTCTTC; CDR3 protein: CASSEDPGGSYNEQFF
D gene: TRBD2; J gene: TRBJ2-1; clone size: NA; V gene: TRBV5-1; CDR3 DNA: TGCGCCAGCAGCTTGGTCCCTACTAGCGGTGGCAATGAGCAGTTCTTC; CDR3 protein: CASSLVPTSGGNEQFF
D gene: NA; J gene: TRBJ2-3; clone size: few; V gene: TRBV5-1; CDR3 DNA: TGCGCCAGCAGCTTAGAGGGGGGGACTCTTTTCCACACAGATACGCAGTATTTT; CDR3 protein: CASSLEGGTLFHTDTQYF
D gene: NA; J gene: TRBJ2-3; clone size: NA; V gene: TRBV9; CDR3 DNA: TGTGCCAGCAGCCCGGCGAGGGATACGCAGTATTTT; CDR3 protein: CASSPARDTQYF
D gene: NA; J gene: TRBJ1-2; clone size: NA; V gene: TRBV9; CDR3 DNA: TGTGCCAGCAGCCGGGGAAACTATGGCTACACCTTC; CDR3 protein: CASSRGNYGYTF